This T cell receptor (beta chain) is drawn from a study of blood T cell repertoires in COVID-19. Study-wide context: Samples taken during acute and convalescent COVID-19 were collected in the United States, Italy and Spain. Sample material is recorded as cDNA or gDNA derived from T cells, B-cell-depleted T cells, or PBMCs.

As processed by the authors: Amplification from reference gene primers served as the basis for estimated nucleated cell counts. Assay: immunoSEQ multiplex PCR; the TCRdb copy retains only in-frame clones and omits some. That table is the source of V, J and clone size, and D and trimming were worked out from the DNA. The sample carries about 120,000 clones, approximately 71% recorded once. The V gene lost 3 bases and the J gene lost 8 bases, with 8 bases spanning the gap. The CDR3 runs to 12 residues. Germline assignment: CDR1 MGHRA and CDR2 YSYEKL. The J gene is TRBJ1-3, the V gene TRBV4-1; TRBD1 might be the D (6 bases). The receptor's source is a human donor in a cohort sampled during active COVID-19. Sequenced: peripheral blood. CDR3 loop: CASSQGADTIYF. CDR3 nucleotides: TGCGCCAGCAGCCAGGGGGCGGACACCATATATTTT.